The 32 T cell receptor beta chains given below trace back to one sample, sequenced in a study of T cell responses to AZD1222 COVID-19 vaccine. Using immunoSEQ multiplex PCR, the repertoire was profiled, and TCRdb retains in-frame clones only, with some absent. This sample has approximately 190,000 clones, with approximately 90% found just once. Sequencing used peripheral blood, obtained on day 0 of AZD1222 vaccination. The receptor set was obtained from an adult in good health.

The rearrangement joins TRBV27 to TRBJ2-7; 7 bases match TRBD2. Germline trimming cut 0 bases from V and 2 bases from J; bases unmatched to any gene: 4. CDR3 size: 15 residues. Germline V gene lookup returns CDR1 MNHEY and CDR2 SMNVEV (reference sequence). In nucleotides, the CDR3 is TGTGCCAGCAGTTTATCGGGAGGGAGGGCCTACGAGCAGTACTTC. Protein product: CASSLSGGRAYEQYF.

The chain combines TRBV19 with TRBJ2-6; 7 positions match TRBD1. The CDR3 sequence is 20 residues long. The V segment lost 9 bases and the J segment 0 bases; nucleotides outside the gene matches: 20. Germline CDR1 is LNHDA and CDR2 is SQIVND (reference sequence). The CDR3 DNA reads TGTGCCAGCGCTCTCGACAGGGCCTCTAATGGGTACTCTGGGGCCAACGTCCTGACTTTC. It encodes CASALDRASNGYSGANVLTF.

The chain recombines TRBV28 with TRBJ1-1, with a weak D call TRBD1 (5 bases). Trimming cost V 5 bases and J 4 bases, with 26 bases left between them. CDR3 length: 18 residues. Looked up from germline, CDR1 is MDHEN and CDR2 is SYDVKM. CDR3 region: CASSTPGGGGKSVTEAFF. The CDR3 coding sequence is TGTGCCAGCAGTACCCCGGGCGGGGGAGGAAAGTCAGTCACTGAAGCTTTCTTT.

The chain is built from TRBV28 and TRBJ2-1; 10 bases are a match to TRBD2. The CDR3 loop spans 11 amino acids. The V and J ends lost 9 bases and 7 bases, in that order; junction bases with no gene match: 0. In germline, CDR1 is MDHEN, CDR2 SYDVKM. The CDR3 nucleotides read TGTGCCAGTAGCGGGAGGAATGAGCAGTTCTTC. It translates to CASSGRNEQFF. Together with reference TRBV28 and TRBJ2-1, the CDR3 gives the full variable domain: DVKVTQSSRYLVKRTGEKVFLECVQDMDHENMFWYRQDPGLGLRLIYFSYDVKMKEKGDIPEGYSVSREKKERFSLILESASTNQTSMYLCASSGRNEQFFGPGTRLTVL.

About this clone itself: The same CDR3 also results from other DNA sequences found in this sample. The CDR3 is CASSRMNTEAFF. For the CDR3, the DNA is TGTGCCAGTAGTCGAATGAACACTGAAGCTTTCTTT. The V and J genes are TRBV19 and TRBJ1-1, with D uncertain. Germline V lookup: CDR1 LNHDA, CDR2 SQIVND (reference sequence). V lost 5 bases to trimming and J lost 0 bases, with 4 bases between them. CDR3 length: 12 residues.

The rearrangement links TRBV18 to TRBJ1-2; no clear D. Trimming removed 1 base at V and 4 bases at J, with 10 bases between. The CDR3 totals 14 residues. Germline V gives CDR1 KGHSH, CDR2 LQKENI. The CDR3 DNA is TGTGCCAGCTCACCACAGGGAGGAGGCTATGGCTACACCTTC. It codes for CASSPQGGGYGYTF.

V usage is TRBV19 and J usage is TRBJ1-1; the D gene is possibly TRBD1 (6 bases). CDR1 is LNHDA and CDR2 is SQIVND in the germline V gene (reference sequence). The CDR3 runs 13 residues. The V gene lost 7 bases and the J gene lost 2 bases, with 11 bases spanning the gap. CDR3 residues: CASIWTANTEAFF. The CDR3 nucleotides are TGTGCCAGTATTTGGACAGCCAACACTGAAGCTTTCTTT.

The chain couples TRBV19 to TRBJ1-5; D is undetermined. V shed 3 bases and J shed 4 bases, with 16 bases lying between them. CDR1 is LNHDA, CDR2 SQIVND, per germline (reference sequence). The length of the CDR3 is 16 residues. Written as DNA, the CDR3 is TGTGCCAGTAGTATCACGGGAGAGTGGGGTAATCAGCCCCAGCATTTT. This codes for CASSITGEWGNQPQHF.

This clone was picked up a small number of times. The chain combines TRBV6-1 with TRBJ1-2; D may be TRBD1 (5 bases). V was trimmed by 2 bases and J by 4 bases, leaving 8 bases between them. The CDR3 extends over 13 amino acids. CDR1 and CDR2 (germline): MNHNS, SASEGT. The CDR3 reads CASSETGGYGYTF. The CDR3 region has the DNA TGTGCCAGCAGTGAAACGGGGGGCTATGGCTACACCTTC.

The chain links TRBV19 to TRBJ1-1; 10 nucleotides agree with TRBD1. Germline-derived CDR1 and CDR2 are LNHDA and SQIVND (reference sequence). V lost 2 bases and J lost 6; bases outside the gene matches: 15. The CDR3 has 18 residues. CDR3 in amino acids: CASSITSRGGQGRSEAFF. The CDR3 DNA is TGTGCCAGTAGTATAACTTCAAGGGGGGGACAGGGGAGATCTGAAGCTTTCTTT.

V usage is TRBV10-1 and J usage is TRBJ2-2; D not resolved. The length of the CDR3 is 13 residues. Per the germline V gene, CDR1 is WNHNN and CDR2 is SYGVQD (reference sequence). V lost 5 bases to trimming and J lost 7 bases, with 11 bases between them. The CDR3 protein is CASSSKPFGELFF. Written as DNA, the CDR3 is TGCGCCAGCAGTTCGAAGCCGTTCGGGGAGCTGTTTTTT.

This clone was found once. The chain has TRBV27 and TRBJ1-1, with TRBD1 identical over 7 bases. The CDR3 is made up of 14 amino acids. The ends lost 8 bases at V and 4 bases at J; junction bases unmatched: 10. CDR1 is MNHEY and CDR2 is SMNVEV in the germline V gene (reference sequence). The CDR3 is CASGPDRASTEAFF. The CDR3 coding sequence is TGTGCCAGCGGCCCCGACAGGGCAAGCACTGAAGCTTTCTTT.

This chain uses TRBV5-1 with TRBJ1-1; tentative D call: TRBD1 (6 bases). Germline V gives CDR1 SGHRS, CDR2 YFSETQ. V was cut by 4 bases and J by 4 bases, with 17 bases left in between. The CDR3 consists of 15 residues. In DNA, the CDR3 is TGCGCCAGCAGCCCGGATTCAGGGGAAGGCACTGAAGCTTTCTTT. Translating it yields CASSPDSGEGTEAFF.

This rearrangement joins TRBV10-2 to TRBJ1-1; D uncertain. Germline V gene data show CDR1 as WSHSY and CDR2 as SAAADI. Trimming stripped 6 bases from V and 6 bases from J, with 8 bases between. The CDR3 contains 11 residues. CDR3 sequence: CASSQHSEAFF. The CDR3 DNA reads TGCGCCAGCAGCCAACACTCTGAAGCTTTCTTT.

This clone was counted once. The chain is built from TRBV4-1 and TRBJ1-4; 10 bases align to TRBD1. The V gene's germline CDR1 is MGHRA and CDR2 YSYEKL. V dropped 5 bases and J dropped 0; count of bases not matched to a gene: 3. This CDR3 comprises 16 residues. CDR3 DNA: TGCGCCAGCAGCTACGGACAGGGGGCAACTAATGAAAAACTGTTTTTT. Translating gives CASSYGQGATNEKLFF.

The chain joins TRBV16 to TRBJ1-5; D is undetermined. The CDR3 length is 15 residues. Between the trimmed V and J ends, which lost 3 bases and 3 bases, there was a span of 12 bases. Germline CDR1 KGHSY, CDR2 FQNENV. The CDR3 here is CASSHGSGYNQPQHF. The CDR3 DNA reads TGTGCCAGCAGCCATGGCAGTGGATACAATCAGCCCCAGCATTTT.

The chain carries TRBV29-1 and TRBJ2-7; no clear D. V lost 3 bases and J 2 bases, leaving 11 bases between the germline ends. The CDR3 totals 13 residues. Germline V gene lookup returns CDR1 SQVTM and CDR2 ANQGSEA. CDR3 sequence reads: CSVESGSAYEQYF. The CDR3 DNA is TGCAGCGTTGAGTCGGGCAGCGCCTACGAGCAGTACTTC.

This chain joins TRBV5-1 and TRBJ2-2; 10 nucleotides match TRBD1. CDR1 and CDR2 from the germline V gene are SGHRS and YFSETQ. After removal of 2 bases from V and 3 bases from J, the junction contained 4 bases not matched to a gene. The CDR3 extends over 16 amino acids. CDR3: CASSFTGQGDTGELFF. In nucleotides, the CDR3 is TGCGCCAGCAGCTTTACTGGACAGGGGGACACCGGGGAGCTGTTTTTT.

The chain employs TRBV12-3 or TRBV12-4 and TRBJ1-2, with D unclear. The CDR3 covers 12 residues. V gave up 4 bases and J gave up 3 bases, with 6 bases separating them. The CDR3 spells CASSSGDYGYTF. In nucleotides, the CDR3 is TGTGCCAGCAGTTCAGGAGACTATGGCTACACCTTC.

V usage is TRBV28 and J usage is TRBJ2-7; 7 positions agree with TRBD1. Trimming cost V 7 bases and J 2 bases; bases outside gene matches: 11. The CDR3 contains 15 residues. The germline gives CDR1 MDHEN, CDR2 SYDVKM. The CDR3 DNA is TGTGCCAGCAACTCCAAGGGACAGTACCCCTACGAGCAGTACTTC. It specifies CASNSKGQYPYEQYF.

CDR3 region: CASSRRQGPPVATNEKLFF. CDR3 bases: TGTGCCAGCAGCCGACGACAGGGCCCTCCTGTTGCAACTAATGAAAAACTGTTTTTT. The chain carries TRBV7-6 and TRBJ1-4, with 7 nucleotides matching TRBD1. Looked up from germline, CDR1 is SGHVS and CDR2 is FNYEAQ. V lost 5 bases and J lost 0; bases outside the gene matches: 15. CDR3 size: 19 residues.

The chain links TRBV11-3 to TRBJ2-3; 9 bases are shared with TRBD1. Germline V CDR1 and CDR2: SGHNT, YENEEA. The V segment lost 5 bases and the J segment 3 bases; nucleotides outside the gene matches: 3. This CDR3 region has 14 residues. The CDR3 coding sequence is TGTGCCAGCAGCCTTGGACAGGGGACAGATACGCAGTATTTT. This codes for CASSLGQGTDTQYF.

The V call is TRBV6-6, the J call TRBJ2-7, with D maybe TRBD2 (6 bases). Trimming removed 8 bases at V and 7 bases at J, with 18 bases between. The CDR3 spans 13 residues. Germline CDR1 MNHNY, CDR2 SVGAGI (reference sequence). The CDR3 is CASRPGLSGEQYF. The CDR3 coding sequence is TGTGCCAGCCGCCCAGGACTATCGGGGGAGCAGTACTTC.

This clone appeared a few times. The chain combines TRBV6-5 with TRBJ1-6, with TRBD1 identical over 9 bases. From germline, CDR1 is MNHEY and CDR2 SVGAGI. V was clipped by 7 bases and J by 6 bases; unmatched bases: 7. The CDR3 spans 15 residues. CDR3 residues: CASNSLQGANSPLHF. The CDR3 DNA sequence: TGTGCCAGCAACTCGCTACAGGGGGCTAATTCACCCCTCCACTTT.

A remark on this clone: Its ends do not fully match the called genes, so a read error is possible. The CDR3 sequence: CASREGPARTDTQYF. CDR3 sequence (DNA): TGTGCCAGCAGGGAAGGGCCCGCCCGCACAGATACGCAGTATTTT. This chain uses TRBV6-1 with TRBJ2-3; no definite D call. The CDR3 contains 15 residues. Germline V CDR1 and CDR2: MNHNS, SASEGT.

J is TRBJ2-1 and V is TRBV5-1, with D possibly matching TRBD2 (6 bases). The CDR3 totals 17 residues. Germline V gene data show CDR1 as SGHRS and CDR2 as YFSETQ. Trimming removed 0 bases from V and 0 bases from J, with 13 bases in between. The CDR3 is CASSLVSSASSYNEQFF. The CDR3 nucleotides are TGCGCCAGCAGCTTGGTGTCTAGCGCTAGCTCCTACAATGAGCAGTTCTTC.

The chain carries TRBV9 and TRBJ1-6; 7 nucleotides agree with TRBD1. The germline gives CDR1 SGDLS, CDR2 YYNGEE. The V and J ends lost 4 bases and 10 bases, in that order; junction bases with no gene match: 5. This CDR3 comprises 13 residues. CDR3 sequence: CASSRGGGSPLHF. The DNA of the CDR3 is TGTGCCAGCAGCCGAGGGGGCGGGTCACCCCTCCACTTT.

The chain uses TRBV19 and TRBJ2-1; unclear D gene. Per the germline V gene, CDR1 is LNHDA and CDR2 is SQIVND (reference sequence). This CDR3 is built from 18 residues. The V and J ends lost 1 base and 4 bases respectively, with 20 bases between them. This CDR3 is CASSIVPSFRLAYNEQFF. CDR3 nucleotides: TGTGCCAGTAGTATAGTCCCCTCGTTCAGACTCGCTTACAATGAGCAGTTCTTC.

The chain has TRBV7-3 and TRBJ2-1; D is unclear. Germline CDR1 is SGHTA and CDR2 is FQGTGA. Deletions cut 2 bases from V and 8 bases from J, with 10 bases between. CDR3 size: 13 residues. The chain's CDR3 is CASSLLLTDEQFF. CDR3 bases: TGTGCCAGCAGCTTACTACTTACCGATGAGCAGTTCTTC.

This clone has just one count. The rearrangement joins TRBV10-3 to TRBJ2-7; no clear D. The CDR3 sequence is 14 residues long. Per the germline V gene, CDR1 is ENHRY and CDR2 is SYGVKD. Trimming pared 0 bases from V and 6 bases from J, leaving 12 bases between. CDR3 sequence reads: CAISESRSGSEQYF. The CDR3, as DNA: TGTGCCATCAGTGAGTCCAGGTCTGGGTCCGAGCAGTACTTC.

The chain links TRBV29-1 to TRBJ2-1; tentatively, D is TRBD1 (5 bases). The CDR3 totals 13 residues. V was trimmed by 4 bases and J by 7 bases, leaving 14 bases between them. The V gene's germline CDR1 is SQVTM and CDR2 ANQGSEA. DNA for the CDR3: TGCAGCGTTGGAACAGGCTCTACAAATGAGCAGTTCTTC. The encoded protein is CSVGTGSTNEQFF.

In the case of this clone: The identical CDR3 is also encoded by other nucleotide sequences in the sample. The chain carries TRBV9 and TRBJ1-3; D gene ambiguous. The V end lost 4 bases, the J end lost 4 bases, and 3 bases lay between the germline ends. CDR3 size: 11 residues. Germline V gives CDR1 SGDLS, CDR2 YYNGEE. Written as DNA, the CDR3 is TGTGCCAGCAGCCCCGGAAACACCATATATTTT. It specifies CASSPGNTIYF.